This is a list of T cell receptor beta chains from one sample in a study of radiotherapy plus CTLA-4 blockade in lung cancer. Produced via immunoSEQ multiplex PCR; TCRdb's table is partial and in-frame only. The table shows approximately 100,000 clones, with approximately 78% occurring only once. The sequenced sample was peripheral blood, obtained from a patient treated with radiotherapy plus ipilimumab. These receptors were collected from a human donor with non-small cell lung cancer who had a partial response to radiotherapy plus ipilimumab. CDR3s include the opening cysteine and the closing phenylalanine or tryptophan. Fields, in order: D gene, clone size, J gene, V gene, CDR3 protein, CDR3 DNA. The D gene is left open where the match is weak. Size is omitted from some rows. Given values are once, few, many or a class for expanded clones.

TRBD2	NA	TRBJ2-2	TRBV14	CASSPLTSLARANTGELFF	TGTGCCAGCAGCCCTCTGACTAGCCTAGCTCGGGCGAACACCGGGGAGCTGTTTTTT
NA	NA	TRBJ1-1	TRBV5-1	CASSLDRNTEAFF	TGCGCCAGCAGCTTGGACAGAAACACTGAAGCTTTCTTT
TRBD1	NA	TRBJ1-3	TRBV6-5	CASSEGQGNTIYF	TGTGCCAGCAGTGAGGGACAGGGGAACACCATATATTTT
NA	NA	TRBJ1-4	TRBV2	CASSDLQGSRLFF	TGTGCCAGCAGTGACTTACAGGGATCGAGACTGTTTTTT
NA	NA	TRBJ1-1	TRBV9	CASSLGHMNTEAFF	TGTGCCAGCAGCCTTGGCCATATGAACACTGAAGCTTTCTTT
NA	NA	TRBJ2-2	TRBV7-3	CASSLLGFGGELFF	TGTGCCAGCAGCTTATTGGGCTTCGGCGGGGAGCTGTTTTTT
NA	NA	TRBJ1-1	TRBV18	CASSPQGHPNTEAFF	TGTGCCAGCTCACCTCAGGGACACCCGAACACTGAAGCTTTCTTT
TRBD1	NA	TRBJ2-5	TRBV7-8	CGVRGRGLETQYF	TGTGGAGTCAGGGGGCGCGGGTTAGAGACCCAGTACTTC
NA	once	TRBJ2-7	TRBV19	CASSIVGGPLYEQYF	TGTGCCAGTAGTATAGTGGGGGGACCCCTCTACGAGCAGTACTTC
NA	NA	TRBJ2-5	TRBV5-1	CASSFPGTQETQYF	TGCGCCAGCAGCTTCCCCGGGACACAAGAGACCCAGTACTTC
TRBD2	NA	TRBJ2-7	TRBV29-1	CSVESLAGHPPYEQYF	TGCAGCGTTGAAAGTCTAGCGGGTCACCCTCCCTACGAGCAGTACTTC
NA	few	TRBJ2-5	TRBV18	CASSPPTWETQYF	TGTGCCAGCTCACCACCGACTTGGGAGACCCAGTACTTC
TRBD1	NA	TRBJ1-2	TRBV28	CAVSRGRGYGYTF	TGTGCCGTAAGCAGGGGGCGAGGCTATGGCTACACCTTC
NA	NA	TRBJ1-2	TRBV7-3	CASSLAGRGDYTF	TGTGCCAGCAGCTTAGCTGGACGGGGGGACTACACCTTC
TRBD2	NA	TRBJ2-5	TRBV5-1	CASSLSSGRETQYF	TGCGCCAGCAGCTTGTCTAGCGGGAGGGAGACCCAGTACTTC
TRBD2	NA	TRBJ2-7	TRBV29-1	CSVEGPSGSYEQYF	TGCAGCGTTGAAGGCCCTAGCGGGTCCTACGAGCAGTACTTC
TRBD2	NA	TRBJ2-2	TRBV11-2	CASSGRLAGELLNTGELFF	TGTGCCAGCAGCGGGAGACTAGCGGGAGAACTTCTGAACACCGGGGAGCTGTTTTTT